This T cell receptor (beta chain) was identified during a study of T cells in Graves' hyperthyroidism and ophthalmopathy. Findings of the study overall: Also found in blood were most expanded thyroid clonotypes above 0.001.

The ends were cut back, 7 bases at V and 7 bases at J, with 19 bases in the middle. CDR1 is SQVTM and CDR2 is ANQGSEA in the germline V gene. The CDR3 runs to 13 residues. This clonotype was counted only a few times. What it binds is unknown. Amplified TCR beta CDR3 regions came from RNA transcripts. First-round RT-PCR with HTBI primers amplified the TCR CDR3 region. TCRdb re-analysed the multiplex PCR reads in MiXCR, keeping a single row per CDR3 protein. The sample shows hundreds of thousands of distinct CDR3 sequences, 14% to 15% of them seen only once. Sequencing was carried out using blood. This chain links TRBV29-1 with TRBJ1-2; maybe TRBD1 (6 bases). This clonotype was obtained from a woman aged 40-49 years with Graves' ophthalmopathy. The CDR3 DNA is TGCAGCGCCGCCCTCGGGGGGGGGGCTGGCTACACCTTC. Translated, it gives CSAALGGGAGYTF.